Each of the 2 T cell receptor beta chains below was sequenced from the same sample in a study of T cell responses to AZD1222 COVID-19 vaccine. Generated by immunoSEQ multiplex PCR, the TCRdb table keeps only in-frame clones and is missing some. Among roughly 170,000 clones, around 90% were seen once, and the ten largest hold 1.5% to 2%. The source was peripheral blood, collected on day 0 of AZD1222 vaccination. The receptor source for this set is an adult in good health.

The V and J genes are TRBV10-3 and TRBJ2-1, with TRBD2 identical over 7 bases. V dropped 4 bases and J dropped 9; count of bases not matched to a gene: 6. The CDR3 is made up of 13 amino acids. CDR1 ENHRY and CDR2 SYGVKD come from the germline V gene. The CDR3 nucleotides are TGTGCCATCAGTGTTGGGGGGGTTGGTGAGCAGTTCTTC. It encodes CAISVGGVGEQFF.

The J gene is TRBJ1-2, the V gene TRBV29-1, with D possibly matching TRBD1 (6 bases). Per the germline V gene, CDR1 is SQVTM and CDR2 is ANQGSEA. Trimming took off 5 bases at V and 6 bases at J, with 16 bases between the two ends. The CDR3 length is 13 residues. The CDR3 spells CSVMRQASDGYTF. In DNA form, the CDR3 reads TGCAGCGTTATGCGACAGGCTAGCGATGGCTACACCTTC.